This T cell receptor beta chain was retrieved from a study of T cell repertoires in cytomegalovirus infection. The CDR3 spans 15 residues. Trimming removed 6 bases at V and 3 bases at J, with 18 bases between. In germline, CDR1 is MNHEY, CDR2 SVGEGT. TCRdb ran MiXCR on the reads and lists one entry per CDR3 protein. The sample lists almost 300,000 distinct CDR3 sequences; around 9.6% were seen once. This sequence originates from a human donor in good health (CMV status not recorded). Some clones in this sample may be carry-over from other donors' samples. The V call is TRBV6-2 or TRBV6-3, the J call TRBJ2-7; D might be TRBD1 or TRBD2, each matching 5 bases. The specimen was PBMCs. The CDR3, as DNA: TGTGCCAGCAGCCACGGACTCGGACAAAACTACGAGCAGTACGTC. Its translation: CASSHGLGQNYEQYV.